Here is one TCR beta chain with its context. Its antigen is unknown. The authors reverse transcribed roughly 0.5 to 1 ug RNA with random hexamers. TCRdb re-called the immunoSEQ multiplex PCR reads with MiXCR, one entry per CDR3 protein. Among fewer than 200,000 distinct CDR3 sequences listed, about 91% were seen once. This record belongs to a study of CD8 T cells in Susac syndrome. Study information: Patients with Susac syndrome who were sequenced included six with active disease and roughly eight in remission. Study results and caveats: CD4+ T cell repertoires in Susac syndrome exhibited no evidence of clonal expansion.

The germline V gene has CDR1 SGHRS and CDR2 YFSETQ. The germline V and J ends were trimmed by 6 bases and 5 bases, with 21 bases remaining between them. The CDR3 is 15 residues long. The sequenced sample was CD4+ T cells from PBMCs. This clonotype originated in a human donor with Susac syndrome. The rearrangement joins TRBV5-1 to TRBJ2-7; D is perhaps TRBD1 or TRBD2 (5 bases each). In nucleotides, the CDR3 is TGCGCCAGCATGAGGGGTTTGACAGTTTCAGACGAGCAGTACTTC. Its protein is CASMRGLTVSDEQYF.